The table lists the clone carrying this T cell receptor (beta chain) with many counts. The investigators made TCR beta cDNA from 400 to 500 ng total RNA, using a constant-region primer. Slightly modified ARM-PCR with three nested multiplex PCR rounds yielded TCR beta libraries. A C-beta reverse primer was combined with TRBV1-TRBV30 forward primers in the first two PCR rounds, and each round had roughly 9 cycles. TCRdb passed the multiplex PCR reads through MiXCR, listing each CDR3 protein once. In the table there are approximately 120,000 distinct CDR3 sequences, 55% to 75% of which are singletons. Trimming cost V 5 bases and J 4 bases, with 14 bases left between them. Germline loops: CDR1 SGHVS, CDR2 FQNEAQ. The CDR3 consists of 14 residues. The data stem from a study of tumor-infiltrating lymphocytes in primary liver carcinoma. Co-extraction yielded RNA and DNA from around 20-30 mg of unsorted bulk tissue.

The origin of this receptor is a woman aged 55-70 years with primary liver carcinoma and hepatitis B virus infection. The sample was liver tumor tissue from sampling region 3. Indicated subset: tumor region T3, left-lateral pole. The rearrangement joins TRBV7-8 to TRBJ1-2; D unresolved. The DNA of the CDR3 is TGTGCCAGCAGCATAGGCATGGGGTCCTATGGCTACACCTTC. Its translation is CASSIGMGSYGYTF.